One sample yielded the 10 T cell receptor beta chains listed below, sequenced in a study of regulatory T cells in long-lasting Graves disease. The time point here: persistent/refractory GD, antithyroid drugs over 5 years with positive TRAb. PBMC-derived RNA was used for the TCR library. With iRepertoire HTBI primers and Arm-PCR of CDR3 regions, TCR beta libraries were built. TCRdb ran MiXCR on the multiplex PCR reads and lists one entry per CDR3 protein. The table lists some 370,000 distinct CDR3 sequences, around 20% of them singletons. The sequencing here drew on peripheral blood mononuclear cells (PBMCs), taken when the disease was refractory, from a patient treated with antithyroid drugs. The receptors here all came from a female donor with Graves disease.

In this sample, this clonotype turned up many times. The rearrangement links TRBV11-2 to TRBJ2-5; 10 bases align to TRBD1. Looked up from germline, CDR1 is SGHAT and CDR2 is FQNNGV. The ends lost 5 bases at V and 5 bases at J; junction bases unmatched: 8. CDR3 length equals 15 residues. CDR3 coding DNA: TGTGCCAGCAGCGACTCCGGGACAGGGGCCGAGACCCAGTACTTC. Translated: CASSDSGTGAETQYF.

The chain combines TRBV3-1 with TRBJ1-2; 7 bases are a match to TRBD1. The germline gives CDR1 LGHDT, CDR2 YNNKEL (reference sequence). The CDR3 consists of 15 residues. J gave up 3 bases and V 4 bases, and 8 bases lay outside the gene matches. The CDR3, as DNA: TGTGCCAGCAGCCCCATTGTGACAGGGCACTATGGCTACACCTTC. Protein product: CASSPIVTGHYGYTF.

This clonotype appeared once. This chain joins TRBV20-1 and TRBJ2-2; D gene unclear. Germline loops: CDR1 DFQATT, CDR2 SNEGSKA (reference sequence). CDR3 size: 13 residues. The V end lost 0 bases, the J end lost 0 bases, and 2 bases lay between the germline ends. The CDR3: CSARDANTGELFF. The CDR3 nucleotides read TGCAGTGCTAGAGACGCGAACACCGGGGAGCTGTTTTTT.

This clonotype came up a few times. An end of the junction does not agree with germline; a read error may underlie this. This sequence joins TRBV20-1 and TRBJ1-6, with 7 bases aligning to TRBD1. The CDR3 covers 15 residues. CDR1 DFQATT and CDR2 SNEGSKA come from the germline V gene (reference sequence). Here the CDR3 DNA reads TGCAGTGCTGGAGATCGACTGACAGGGACTTCACCCCTCCACTTT. Its protein is CSAGDRLTGTSPLHF.

This clonotype was counted at least ten times. V gene TRBV29-1 combines with J gene TRBJ2-5; D could derive from TRBD1 or TRBD2 (5 bases each). The CDR3 is 14 residues long. V was pared by 2 bases and J by 4 bases, with 14 bases between. Germline V gene sequence: CDR1 SQVTM, CDR2 ANQGSEA. The CDR3: CSVEPLGVRETQYF. In DNA, the CDR3 is TGCAGCGTTGAACCCTTGGGGGTCCGAGAGACCCAGTACTTC.

This chain connects TRBV5-6 to TRBJ2-2, with 7 bases lining up with TRBD1. Germline lookup yields CDR1 SGHDT and CDR2 YYEEEE. CDR3 size: 17 residues. The V segment lost 5 bases and the J segment 0 bases; nucleotides outside the gene matches: 10. The CDR3 DNA follows: TGTGCCAGCAGTATGATGAGACAGGGAGCGAACACCGGGGAGCTGTTTTTT. Its protein is CASSMMRQGANTGELFF.

Here the CDR3 DNA reads TGTGCCAGCGGACAGGGATTGAGCACTGAAGCTTTCTTT. Its translation: CASGQGLSTEAFF. This chain connects TRBV19 to TRBJ1-1; 8 positions match TRBD1. V lost 9 bases and J lost 4; bases outside the gene matches: 7. CDR3 size: 13 residues. Germline values: CDR1 LNHDA, CDR2 SQIVND (reference sequence).

There are many counts of this clonotype. V is TRBV28 and J is TRBJ2-7; 11 bases map to TRBD2. Germline lookup yields CDR1 MDHEN and CDR2 SYDVKM. CDR3 length equals 15 residues. Germline trimming cut 5 bases from V and 4 bases from J; bases unmatched to any gene: 7. The CDR3 here is CASSQLAGELYEQYF. CDR3 nucleotides: TGTGCCAGCAGTCAACTAGCGGGAGAGTTGTACGAGCAGTACTTC. The full variable domain, completed using reference TRBV28 and TRBJ2-7, is DVKVTQSSRYLVKRTGEKVFLECVQDMDHENMFWYRQDPGLGLRLIYFSYDVKMKEKGDIPEGYSVSREKKERFSLILESASTNQTSMYLCASSQLAGELYEQYFGPGTRLTVT.

CDR3: CSVVAGQGNQPQHF. The CDR3, as DNA: TGCAGCGTTGTAGCGGGACAAGGCAATCAGCCCCAGCATTTT. The rearrangement uses TRBV29-1 and TRBJ1-5, with a possible D match to TRBD1 (6 bases). V dropped 4 bases and J dropped 2 bases, with 12 bases sitting between them. CDR1 and CDR2 (germline): SQVTM, ANQGSEA. The CDR3 is 14 residues long.

A few counts support this clonotype. The genes are TRBV29-1 and TRBJ2-4; D is unresolved. CDR1 and CDR2 (germline): SQVTM, ANQGSEA. The CDR3 is 13 residues long. Trimming removed 7 bases from V and 2 bases from J, with 12 bases in between. The CDR3 DNA reads TGCAGCGGGGTGGGAACTACCAAAAACATTCAGTACTTC. Translating it yields CSGVGTTKNIQYF.